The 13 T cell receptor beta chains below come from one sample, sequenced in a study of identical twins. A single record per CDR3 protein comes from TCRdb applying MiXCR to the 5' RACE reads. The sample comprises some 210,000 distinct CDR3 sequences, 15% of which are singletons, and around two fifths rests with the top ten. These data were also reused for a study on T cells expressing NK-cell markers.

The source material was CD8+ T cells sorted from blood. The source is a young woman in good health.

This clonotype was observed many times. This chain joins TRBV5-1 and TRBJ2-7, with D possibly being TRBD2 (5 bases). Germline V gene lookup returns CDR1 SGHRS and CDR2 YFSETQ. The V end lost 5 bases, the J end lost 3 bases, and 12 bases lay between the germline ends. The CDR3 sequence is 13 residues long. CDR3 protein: CASSLTGFYEQYF. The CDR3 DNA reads TGCGCCAGCAGTTTAACGGGGTTCTACGAGCAGTACTTC.

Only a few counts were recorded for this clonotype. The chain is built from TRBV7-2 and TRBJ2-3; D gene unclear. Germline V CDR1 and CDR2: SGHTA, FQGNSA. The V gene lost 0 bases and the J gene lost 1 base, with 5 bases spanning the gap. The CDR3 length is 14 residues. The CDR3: CASSLADGTDTQYF. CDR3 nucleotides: TGTGCCAGCAGCTTAGCGGACGGCACAGATACGCAGTATTTT.

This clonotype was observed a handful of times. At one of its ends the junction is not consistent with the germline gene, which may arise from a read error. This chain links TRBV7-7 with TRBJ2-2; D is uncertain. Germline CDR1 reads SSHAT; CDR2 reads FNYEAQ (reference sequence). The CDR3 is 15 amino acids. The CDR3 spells CASSSRVANTGELFF. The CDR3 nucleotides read TGTGCTAGCAGTTCACGGGTGGCGAACACCGGGGAGCTGTTTTTT.

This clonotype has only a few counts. In nucleotides, the CDR3 is TGTGCCAGCAGCGGTAACAACAATGAGCAGTTCTTC. Protein sequence: CASSGNNNEQFF. This chain connects TRBV11-2 to TRBJ2-1; D gene uncertain. CDR3 length: 12 residues. CDR1 and CDR2 (germline): SGHAT, FQNNGV. V was trimmed by 5 bases and J by 5 bases, leaving 7 bases between them.

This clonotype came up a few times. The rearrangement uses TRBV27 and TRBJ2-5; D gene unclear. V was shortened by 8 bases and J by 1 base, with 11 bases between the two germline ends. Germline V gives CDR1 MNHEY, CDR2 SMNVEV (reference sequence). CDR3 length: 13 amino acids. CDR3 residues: CASYPTIQETQYF. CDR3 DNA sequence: TGTGCCAGCTACCCGACCATCCAAGAGACCCAGTACTTC.

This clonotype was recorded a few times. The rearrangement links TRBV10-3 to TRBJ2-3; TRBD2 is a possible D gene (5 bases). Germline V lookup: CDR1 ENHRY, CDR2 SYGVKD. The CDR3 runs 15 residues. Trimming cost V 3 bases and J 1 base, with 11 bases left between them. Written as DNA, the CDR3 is TGTGCCATCAGTGATGTTAGCGTCGGCACAGATACGCAGTATTTT. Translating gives CAISDVSVGTDTQYF.

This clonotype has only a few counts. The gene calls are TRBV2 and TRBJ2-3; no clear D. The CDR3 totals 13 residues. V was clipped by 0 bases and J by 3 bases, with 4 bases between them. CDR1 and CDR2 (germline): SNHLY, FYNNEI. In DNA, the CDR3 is TGTGCCAGCAGTGAAGCGCTGACAGATACGCAGTATTTT. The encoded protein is CASSEALTDTQYF. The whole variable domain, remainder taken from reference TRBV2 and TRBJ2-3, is EPEVTQTPSHQVTQMGQEVILRCVPISNHLYFYWYRQILGQKVEFLVSFYNNEISEKSEIFDDQFSVERPDGSNFTLKIRSTKLEDSAMYFCASSEALTDTQYFGPGTRLTVL.

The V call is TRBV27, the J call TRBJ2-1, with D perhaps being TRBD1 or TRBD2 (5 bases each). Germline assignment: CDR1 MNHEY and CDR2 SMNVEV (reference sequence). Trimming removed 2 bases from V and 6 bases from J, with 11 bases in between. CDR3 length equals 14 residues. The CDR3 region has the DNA TGTGCCAGCAGTTTAAACATGGGGGTCAATGAGCAGTTCTTC. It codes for CASSLNMGVNEQFF.

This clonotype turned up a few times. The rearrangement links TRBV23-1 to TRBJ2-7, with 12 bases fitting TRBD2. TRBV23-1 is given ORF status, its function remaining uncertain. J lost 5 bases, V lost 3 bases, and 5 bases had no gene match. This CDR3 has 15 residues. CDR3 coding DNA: TGCGCCAGCAGTCATCTAGCGGGAGGGCCACACGAGCAGTACTTC. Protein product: CASSHLAGGPHEQYF.

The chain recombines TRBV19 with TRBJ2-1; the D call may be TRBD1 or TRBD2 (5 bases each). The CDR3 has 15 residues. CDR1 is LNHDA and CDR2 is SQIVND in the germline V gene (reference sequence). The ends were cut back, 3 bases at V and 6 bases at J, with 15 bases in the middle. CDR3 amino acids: CASSIRPGLSNEQFF. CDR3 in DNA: TGTGCCAGTAGTATTCGACCGGGGCTGTCCAATGAGCAGTTCTTC.

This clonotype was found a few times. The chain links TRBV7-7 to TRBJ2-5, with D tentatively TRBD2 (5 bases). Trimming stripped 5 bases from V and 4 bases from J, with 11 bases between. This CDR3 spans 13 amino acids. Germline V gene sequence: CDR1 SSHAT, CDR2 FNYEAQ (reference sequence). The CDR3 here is CASSGSWGETQYF. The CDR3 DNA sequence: TGTGCCAGCAGCGGGAGTTGGGGAGAGACCCAGTACTTC.

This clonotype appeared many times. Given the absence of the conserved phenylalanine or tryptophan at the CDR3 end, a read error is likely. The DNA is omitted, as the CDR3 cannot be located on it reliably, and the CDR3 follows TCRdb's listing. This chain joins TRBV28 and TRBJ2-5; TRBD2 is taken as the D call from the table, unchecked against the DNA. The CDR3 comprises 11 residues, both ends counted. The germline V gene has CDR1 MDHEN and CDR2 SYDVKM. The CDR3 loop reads CATATTTSFCS.

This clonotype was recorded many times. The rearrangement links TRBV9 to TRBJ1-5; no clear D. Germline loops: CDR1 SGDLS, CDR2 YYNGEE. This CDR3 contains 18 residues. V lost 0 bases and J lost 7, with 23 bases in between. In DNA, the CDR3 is TGTGCCAGCAGCGTAGCTCTCTTCTCGGGAGGGTGTTACCAGCCCCAGCATTTT. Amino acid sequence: CASSVALFSGGCYQPQHF.